One sample yielded the 21 T cell receptor beta chains listed below, sequenced in a study of blood T cell repertoires in COVID-19. Method: immunoSEQ multiplex PCR; TCRdb's copy keeps in-frame clones and lacks some. The sample contains roughly 400,000 clones, around 91% of which appear only once. The sequenced material came from PBMCs or T cells enriched from blood (not recorded which). The source of these receptors is a man aged 18 to 30 who had recovered from COVID-19.

The V gene is TRBV7-8, the J gene TRBJ2-5; TRBD1 agrees at 8 bases. CDR1 is SGHVS and CDR2 is FQNEAQ in the germline V gene. Unmatched junction bases numbered 6, after V lost 2 bases and J lost 1 base. The CDR3 is 16 amino acids. The CDR3 region is CASSLPTGVGQETQYF. CDR3 coding DNA: TGTGCCAGCAGCTTACCGACAGGGGTTGGCCAAGAGACCCAGTACTTC. Supplemented by reference TRBV7-8 and TRBJ2-5, the full variable domain reads GAGVSQSPRYKVAKRGQDVALRCDPISGHVSLFWYQQALGQGPEFLTYFQNEAQLDKSGLPSDRFFAERPEGSVSTLKIQRTQQEDSAVYLCASSLPTGVGQETQYFGPGTRLLVL.

This sequence joins TRBV5-1 and TRBJ2-7, with 8 bases identical to TRBD2. V shed 0 bases and J 4 bases; nucleotides not matched to a gene: 6. Germline CDR1 and CDR2: SGHRS and YFSETQ. The CDR3 consists of 15 residues. The CDR3 DNA follows: TGCGCCAGCAGCTTGGTGGCGGGGGGTGAGTACGAGCAGTACTTC. The encoded protein is CASSLVAGGEYEQYF. Complete variable domain (other parts from reference TRBV5-1 and TRBJ2-7): KAGVTQTPRYLIKTRGQQVTLSCSPISGHRSVSWYQQTPGQGLQFLFEYFSETQRNKGNFPGRFSGRQFSNSRSEMNVSTLELGDSALYLCASSLVAGGEYEQYFGPGTRLTVT.

Only a few counts were recorded for this clone. The chain links TRBV7-9 to TRBJ1-1; tentative D call: TRBD1 (6 bases). The V gene's germline CDR1 is SEHNR and CDR2 FQNEAQ (reference sequence). Trimming pared 6 bases from V and 1 base from J, leaving 6 bases between. This CDR3 is built from 12 residues. This CDR3 is CASRTGNTEAFF. DNA of the CDR3: TGTGCCAGCAGGACAGGGAACACTGAAGCTTTCTTT.

The chain is built from TRBV18 and TRBJ1-5; 7 bases are a match to TRBD1. CDR3 length equals 14 residues. Germline V gives CDR1 KGHSH, CDR2 LQKENI. The trim removed 6 bases at V and 4 bases at J, leaving 6 bases unmatched. The CDR3 DNA is TGTGCCAGCTCGCCTATGACAGGGAATCAGCCCCAGCATTTT. It is translated as CASSPMTGNQPQHF.

The genes are TRBV6-4 and TRBJ1-2; the match to TRBD1 covers 8 bases. Germline lookup yields CDR1 MRHNA and CDR2 SNTAGT. The V gene end was trimmed by 7 bases and the J gene end by 1 base; junction bases not matched to a gene: 5. CDR3 length: 14 amino acids. The CDR3, as DNA: TGTGCCAGCAATCGGACAGGGATTAACTATGGCTACACCTTC. It translates to CASNRTGINYGYTF.

The gene calls are TRBV7-2 and TRBJ1-5, with D perhaps TRBD1 (5 bases). Trimming pared 6 bases from V and 4 bases from J, leaving 22 bases between. CDR3 size: 17 residues. The germline V gene encodes CDR1 SGHTA and CDR2 FQGNSA. CDR3 DNA sequence: TGTGCCAGCAGTTATAGGGGTGCAGGACCTAAAAATCAGCCCCAGCATTTT. Its translation: CASSYRGAGPKNQPQHF.

V and J are TRBV4-1 and TRBJ2-7; the match to TRBD2 covers 12 bases. The trim removed 4 bases at V and 0 bases at J, leaving 1 base unmatched. The CDR3 has 15 residues. In germline, CDR1 is MGHRA, CDR2 YSYEKL. In nucleotides, the CDR3 is TGCGCCAGCAGCCCGGGACTAGCGGGCTCCTACGAGCAGTACTTC. Its protein product is CASSPGLAGSYEQYF.

The chain links TRBV5-4 to TRBJ1-2; 7 positions agree with TRBD1. The trim removed 3 bases at V and 2 bases at J, leaving 4 bases unmatched. The CDR3 has 14 residues. The germline V gene has CDR1 SGHNT and CDR2 YYREEE (reference sequence). In DNA, the CDR3 is TGTGCCAGCAGCTCGGGACAGAAGAACTATGGCTACACCTTC. Residues: CASSSGQKNYGYTF.

The chain employs TRBV7-3 and TRBJ2-1, with TRBD1 as a possible D gene (5 bases). Trimming stripped 3 bases from V and 5 bases from J, with 11 bases between. Per germline, CDR1 SGHTA and CDR2 FQGTGA. The CDR3 runs 14 residues. The CDR3 nucleotides are TGTGCCAGCAGCTTTGGCTCCAGGGACAATGAGCAGTTCTTC. It encodes CASSFGSRDNEQFF. Using reference TRBV7-3 and TRBJ2-1 for the parts outside the CDR3, the full variable domain is GAGVSQTPSNKVTEKGKYVELRCDPISGHTALYWYRQSLGQGPEFLIYFQGTGAADDSGLPNDRFFAVRPEGSVSTLKIQRTERGDSAVYLCASSFGSRDNEQFFGPGTRLTVL.

The V gene is TRBV7-9, the J gene TRBJ1-1; no reliable D call. Germline CDR1 reads SEHNR; CDR2 reads FQNEAQ (reference sequence). The V end lost 0 bases, the J end lost 0 bases, and 5 bases lay between the germline ends. The CDR3 loop spans 14 amino acids. The chain's CDR3 is CASSLAHLNTEAFF. In DNA, the CDR3 is TGTGCCAGCAGCTTAGCACACCTGAACACTGAAGCTTTCTTT.

The chain carries TRBV7-9 and TRBJ2-1, with a weak D call TRBD2 (5 bases). Germline CDR1 and CDR2: SEHNR and FQNEAQ (reference sequence). The CDR3 runs 13 residues. V shed 1 base and J shed 9 bases, with 10 bases lying between them. The CDR3 DNA follows: TGTGCCAGCAGCTTAGATTCCGCGGGTGAGCAGTTCTTC. This sequence encodes CASSLDSAGEQFF.

This chain connects TRBV24-1 to TRBJ2-1; possible D gene TRBD1, 6 bases. Looked up from germline, CDR1 is KGHDR and CDR2 is SFDVKD. V was clipped by 4 bases and J by 0 bases, with 12 bases between them. The CDR3 contains 16 residues. In nucleotides, the CDR3 is TGTGCCACCAGTGACCAGGACAGAAGCTCCTACAATGAGCAGTTCTTC. Encoded protein: CATSDQDRSSYNEQFF.

In regard to this clone: This same CDR3 is encoded by further DNA sequences in the sample. The V and J genes are TRBV12-3 or TRBV12-4 and TRBJ1-2; TRBD1 matches at 7 bases. The CDR3 covers 13 residues. The V segment lost 3 bases and the J segment 4 bases; nucleotides outside the gene matches: 2. In nucleotides, the CDR3 is TGTGCCAGCAGTTTTCGGGACAGCTATGGCTACACCTTC. Translating it yields CASSFRDSYGYTF.

This sequence joins TRBV3-1 (or the pseudogene TRBV3-2) and TRBJ1-1; D perhaps matches TRBD1 (6 bases). Germline loops: CDR1 LGHDT, CDR2 YNNKEL (reference sequence). The CDR3 loop spans 13 amino acids. Between the trimmed V and J ends, which lost 8 bases and 3 bases, there was a span of 13 bases. The CDR3 DNA follows: TGTGCCAGCGGTCAGGGGACGGACACTGAAGCTTTCTTT. Residues: CASGQGTDTEAFF.

The rearrangement joins TRBV5-5 to TRBJ1-2; 8 positions match TRBD1. The CDR3 consists of 15 residues. Trimming at V came to 4 bases and at J to 3 bases, leaving 8 bases not matched to a gene. The germline V gene encodes CDR1 SGHKS and CDR2 YYEKEE (reference sequence). The CDR3 DNA sequence: TGTGCCAGCAGCAAGGACAGGGTTAAGGACTATGGCTACACCTTC. Translated, it gives CASSKDRVKDYGYTF.

This chain uses TRBV29-1 with TRBJ1-4; D gene uncertain. CDR1 and CDR2 from the germline V gene are SQVTM and ANQGSEA. The CDR3 sequence is 16 residues long. V lost 1 base and J lost 7, with 19 bases in between. DNA for the CDR3: TGCAGCGTTGAAGGGCTGGGTGGCAGGTCGGCTGAAAAACTGTTTTTT. Amino acids: CSVEGLGGRSAEKLFF.

This chain joins TRBV6-5 and TRBJ1-6, with TRBD1 as a possible D gene (5 bases). This CDR3 spans 14 amino acids. Trimming pared 2 bases from V and 5 bases from J, leaving 7 bases between. CDR1 is MNHEY and CDR2 is SVGAGI in the germline V gene. The CDR3, as DNA: TGTGCCAGCAGTTACGACAGTAATAATTCACCCCTCCACTTT. Amino acids: CASSYDSNNSPLHF.

The CDR3 here is CSASTAYSNQPQHF. The CDR3 coding sequence is TGCAGTGCTAGTACAGCTTATAGCAATCAGCCCCAGCATTTT. This chain uses TRBV20-1 with TRBJ1-5; no clear D gene. This CDR3 is built from 14 residues. V was pared by 3 bases and J by 0 bases, with 9 bases between. The V gene's germline CDR1 is DFQATT and CDR2 SNEGSKA (reference sequence).

The CDR3 protein is CASSEAPVRELFF. CDR3 nucleotide sequence: TGTGCCAGCAGCGAAGCACCGGTCCGGGAGCTGTTTTTT. This sequence joins TRBV3-1 (or the pseudogene TRBV3-2) and TRBJ2-2; no definite D call. The ends were cut back, 5 bases at V and 9 bases at J, with 13 bases in the middle. The germline gives CDR1 LGHDT, CDR2 YNNKEL (reference sequence). The CDR3 runs to 13 residues.

This clone turned up a few times. Additional DNA sequences in this sample encode the identical CDR3. This CDR3 is CASSLGGAGELFF. CDR3 sequence (DNA): TGCGCCAGCAGCTTAGGGGGGGCCGGGGAGCTGTTTTTT. The chain links TRBV5-1 to TRBJ2-2, with TRBD2 as a possible D gene (7 bases). The CDR3 sequence is 13 residues long. Germline lookup yields CDR1 SGHRS and CDR2 YFSETQ. V dropped 2 bases and J dropped 6 bases, with 8 bases sitting between them.

This sequence joins TRBV28 and TRBJ2-7, with D unclear. Between the trimmed V and J ends, which lost 6 bases and 6 bases, there was a span of 18 bases. The CDR3 has 14 residues. The germline V gene has CDR1 MDHEN and CDR2 SYDVKM. The CDR3 here is CASRVPGGSGEQYF. CDR3 in DNA: TGTGCCAGCAGAGTCCCGGGTGGGTCTGGCGAGCAGTACTTC.